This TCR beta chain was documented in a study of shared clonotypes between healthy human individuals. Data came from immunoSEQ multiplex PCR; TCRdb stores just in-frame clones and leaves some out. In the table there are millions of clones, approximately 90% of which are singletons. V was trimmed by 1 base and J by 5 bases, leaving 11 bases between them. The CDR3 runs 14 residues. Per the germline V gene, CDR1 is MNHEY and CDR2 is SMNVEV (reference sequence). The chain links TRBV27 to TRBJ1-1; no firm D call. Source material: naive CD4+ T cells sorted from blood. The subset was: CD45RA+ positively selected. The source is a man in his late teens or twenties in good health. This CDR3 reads CASSLLEGNTEAFF. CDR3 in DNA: TGTGCCAGCAGTTTATTAGAAGGGAATACTGAAGCTTTCTTT.